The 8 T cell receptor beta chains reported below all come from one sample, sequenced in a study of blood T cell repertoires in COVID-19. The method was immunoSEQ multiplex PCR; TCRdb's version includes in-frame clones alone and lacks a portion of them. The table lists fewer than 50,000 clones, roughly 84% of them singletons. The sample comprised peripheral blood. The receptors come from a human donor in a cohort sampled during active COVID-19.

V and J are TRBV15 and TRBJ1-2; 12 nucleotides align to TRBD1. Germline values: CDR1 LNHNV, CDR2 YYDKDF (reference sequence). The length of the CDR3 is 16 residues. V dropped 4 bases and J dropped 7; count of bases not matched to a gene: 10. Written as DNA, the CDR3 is TGTGCCACCAGCACACCGGGACAGGGGGCGAGTGGTGGCTACACCTTC. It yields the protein CATSTPGQGASGGYTF.

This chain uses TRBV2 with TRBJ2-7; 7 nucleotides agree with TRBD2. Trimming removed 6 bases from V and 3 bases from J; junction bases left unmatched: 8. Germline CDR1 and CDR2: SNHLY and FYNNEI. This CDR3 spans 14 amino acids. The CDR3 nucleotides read TGTGCCAGCAGGGAACTAGCGCAAAGCTACGAGCAGTACTTC. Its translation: CASRELAQSYEQYF.

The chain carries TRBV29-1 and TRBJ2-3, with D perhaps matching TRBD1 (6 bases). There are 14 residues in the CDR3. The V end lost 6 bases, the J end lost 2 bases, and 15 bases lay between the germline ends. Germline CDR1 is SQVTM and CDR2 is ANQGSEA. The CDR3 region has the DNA TGCAGCGTATCGATGGCAGGGGCCACAGATACGCAGTATTTT. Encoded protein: CSVSMAGATDTQYF.

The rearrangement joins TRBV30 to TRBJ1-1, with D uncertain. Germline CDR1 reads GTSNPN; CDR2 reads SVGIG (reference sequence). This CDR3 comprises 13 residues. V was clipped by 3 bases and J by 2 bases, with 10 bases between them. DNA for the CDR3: TGTGCCTGGAGGAGTAATAGTAACACTGAAGCTTTCTTT. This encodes CAWRSNSNTEAFF.

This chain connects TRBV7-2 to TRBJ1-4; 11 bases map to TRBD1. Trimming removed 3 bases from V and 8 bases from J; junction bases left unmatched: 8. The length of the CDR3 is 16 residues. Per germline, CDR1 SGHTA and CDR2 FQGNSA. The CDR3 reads CASSFRSGTGGEKLFF. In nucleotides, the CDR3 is TGTGCCAGCAGCTTTCGATCCGGGACAGGGGGAGAAAAACTGTTTTTT. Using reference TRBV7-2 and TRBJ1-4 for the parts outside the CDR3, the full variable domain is GAGVSQSPSNKVTEKGKDVELRCDPISGHTALYWYRQSLGQGLEFLIYFQGNSAPDKSGLPSDRFSAERTGGSVSTLTIQRTQQEDSAVYLCASSFRSGTGGEKLFFGSGTQLSVL.

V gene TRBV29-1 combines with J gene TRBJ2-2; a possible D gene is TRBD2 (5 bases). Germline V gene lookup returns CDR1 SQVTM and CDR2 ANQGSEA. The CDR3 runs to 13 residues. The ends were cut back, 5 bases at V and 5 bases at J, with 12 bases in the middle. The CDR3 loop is CSVSAVLTGELFF. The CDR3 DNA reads TGCAGCGTTTCAGCGGTACTAACCGGGGAGCTGTTTTTT.

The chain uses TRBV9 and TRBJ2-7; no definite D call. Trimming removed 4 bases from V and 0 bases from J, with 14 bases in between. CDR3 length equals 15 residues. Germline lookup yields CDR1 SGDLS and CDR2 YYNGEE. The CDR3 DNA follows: TGTGCCAGCAGCCCCGAGGCCGCGAGCTCCTACGAGCAGTACTTC. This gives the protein CASSPEAASSYEQYF.

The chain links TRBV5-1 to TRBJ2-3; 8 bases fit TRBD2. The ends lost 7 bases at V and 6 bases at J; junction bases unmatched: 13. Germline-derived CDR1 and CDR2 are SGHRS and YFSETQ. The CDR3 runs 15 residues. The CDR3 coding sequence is TGCGCCAGCCGCGGGGGGAGCGCTTATGAGGATACGCAGTATTTT. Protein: CASRGGSAYEDTQYF.